The present entry profiles one TCR beta chain with its context. V was clipped by 4 bases and J by 1 base, with 10 bases between them. CDR1 SQVTM and CDR2 ANQGSEA come from the germline V gene. The CDR3 is 13 amino acids. One entry per CDR3 protein, called by TCRdb with MiXCR from the RT-PCR reads. The sample yields about 680,000 distinct CDR3 sequences, 13% to 15% seen once. The receptor comes from a female donor in good health, serving as a healthy control. The J gene is TRBJ2-5, the V gene TRBV29-1, with D possibly being TRBD2 (6 bases). Sequences were obtained from memory CD4+ T cells from blood. CDR3 sequence: CSVVGGSQETQYF. CDR3 nucleotide sequence: TGCAGCGTTGTAGGAGGGTCCCAAGAGACCCAGTACTTC.